Reported below is one TCR beta chain. The data were produced by immunoSEQ multiplex PCR, yet TCRdb's version contains in-frame clones alone and is incomplete. The repertoire holds some 80,000 clones, roughly 94% seen once, with 2% to 3% in the top ten. Germline CDR1 LNHDA, CDR2 SQIVND (reference sequence). The CDR3 contains 12 residues. Trimming stripped 6 bases from V and 2 bases from J, with 7 bases between. The data derive from a study of T cell changes during pregnancy in multiple sclerosis. The chain carries TRBV19 and TRBJ1-1; D is undetermined. The clonotype was recovered from a female donor with multiple sclerosis, enrolled in a pregnancy study. The sample was peripheral blood, taken before pregnancy. The CDR3 reads CASRMGNTEAFF. The CDR3 DNA sequence: TGTGCCAGTAGAATGGGCAACACTGAAGCTTTCTTT.